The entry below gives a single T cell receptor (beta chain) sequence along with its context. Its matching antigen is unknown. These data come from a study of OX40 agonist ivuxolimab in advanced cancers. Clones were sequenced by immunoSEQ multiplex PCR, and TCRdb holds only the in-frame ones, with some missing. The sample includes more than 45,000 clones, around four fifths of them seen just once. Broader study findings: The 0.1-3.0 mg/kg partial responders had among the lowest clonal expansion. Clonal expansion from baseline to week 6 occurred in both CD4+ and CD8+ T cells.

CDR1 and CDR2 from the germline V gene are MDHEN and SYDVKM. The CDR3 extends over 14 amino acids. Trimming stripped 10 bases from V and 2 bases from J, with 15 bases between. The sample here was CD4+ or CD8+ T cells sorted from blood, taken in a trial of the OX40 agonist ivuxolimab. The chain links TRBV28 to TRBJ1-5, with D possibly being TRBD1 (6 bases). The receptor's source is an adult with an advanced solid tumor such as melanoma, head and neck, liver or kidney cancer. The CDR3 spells CAILPPGGNQPQHF. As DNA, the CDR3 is TGTGCCATCTTACCTCCAGGGGGCAATCAGCCCCAGCATTTT. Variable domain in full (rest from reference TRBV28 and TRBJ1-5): DVKVTQSSRYLVKRTGEKVFLECVQDMDHENMFWYRQDPGLGLRLIYFSYDVKMKEKGDIPEGYSVSREKKERFSLILESASTNQTSMYLCAILPPGGNQPQHFGDGTRLSIL.